One sample yielded the 19 T cell receptor beta chains listed below, sequenced in a study of cytomegalovirus exposure and HLA in healthy donors. Use of 60 Vbeta and 13 Jbeta primers characterized the PCR. Data came from immunoSEQ multiplex PCR; TCRdb stores just in-frame clones and leaves some out. The sample carries 150,000 to 200,000 clones, approximately 84% recorded once. Sequencing was carried out using PBMCs. These receptors all come from a girl younger than two in good health and CMV-seronegative.

The V gene is TRBV9, the J gene TRBJ2-3; D might be TRBD2 (5 bases). Trimming removed 3 bases from V and 3 bases from J, with 20 bases in between. Germline V CDR1 and CDR2: SGDLS, YYNGEE. The CDR3 sequence is 17 residues long. The CDR3 loop reads CASSAPPRGRGTDTQYF. The CDR3 nucleotides read TGTGCCAGCAGCGCTCCCCCTAGAGGTCGAGGGACAGATACGCAGTATTTT.

The gene calls are TRBV11-2 and TRBJ1-5; D is unresolved. Germline lookup yields CDR1 SGHAT and CDR2 FQNNGV. The CDR3 is 13 residues long. Trimming left V 0 bases short and J 6 bases short, with 6 bases between. The CDR3 protein is CASSLDTRQPQHF. The DNA of the CDR3 is TGTGCCAGCAGCTTAGATACGCGTCAGCCCCAGCATTTT. The variable domain in full, completed from reference TRBV11-2 and TRBJ1-5, reads EAGVAQSPRYKIIEKRQSVAFWCNPISGHATLYWYQQILGQGPKLLIQFQNNGVVDDSQLPKDRFSAERLKGVDSTLKIQPAKLEDSAVYLCASSLDTRQPQHFGDGTRLSIL.

J is TRBJ2-2 and V is TRBV2; 11 bases map to TRBD2. This CDR3 region has 21 residues. Per the germline V gene, CDR1 is SNHLY and CDR2 is FYNNEI. The junction had 17 bases not matched to a gene; V was cut back by 3 bases and J by 2 bases. The CDR3 nucleotides are TGTGCCAGCAGTGAGCCTACAGAGGGACTAGCGGCACGCTATAACACCGGGGAGCTGTTTTTT. Translation: CASSEPTEGLAARYNTGELFF.

This clone was seen a single time. The rearrangement joins TRBV6-1 to TRBJ2-7; 9 bases align to TRBD1. Germline loops: CDR1 MNHNS, CDR2 SASEGT. The CDR3 totals 14 residues. Trimming took 6 bases from V and 7 from J; bases not matched to a gene: 10. CDR3: CASSGTGQSGEQYF. The CDR3 nucleotides read TGTGCCAGCAGCGGGACAGGGCAGTCTGGAGAGCAGTACTTC.

This chain links TRBV5-1 with TRBJ1-1; TRBD1 matches 9 bases. This CDR3 comprises 15 residues. Germline V gives CDR1 SGHRS, CDR2 YFSETQ. The junction had 8 bases not matched to a gene; V was cut back by 7 bases and J by 1 base. In DNA form, the CDR3 reads TGCGCCAGCGGTCGGGAGACAGGGGGGAACACTGAAGCTTTCTTT. Translating it yields CASGRETGGNTEAFF.

The V gene is TRBV5-1, the J gene TRBJ2-3; D ambiguous. This CDR3 comprises 17 residues. Germline CDR1 is SGHRS and CDR2 is YFSETQ. The V gene lost 1 base and the J gene lost 2 bases, with 17 bases spanning the gap. DNA of the CDR3: TGCGCCAGCAGCTTGCGTTACCTAGGCAGCACCACAGATACGCAGTATTTT. This encodes CASSLRYLGSTTDTQYF.

The chain is built from TRBV4-2 and TRBJ1-5; D uncertain. V gave up 0 bases and J gave up 4 bases, with 16 bases separating them. The CDR3 totals 17 residues. Germline CDR1 LGHNA, CDR2 YNFKEQ. This CDR3 reads CASSQDLGRIANQPQHF. The CDR3 DNA reads as TGTGCCAGCAGCCAAGATCTCGGCAGAATAGCAAATCAGCCCCAGCATTTT.

J is TRBJ1-3 and V is TRBV10-3; the match to TRBD1 covers 7 bases. The germline V gene encodes CDR1 ENHRY and CDR2 SYGVKD. The CDR3 runs to 14 residues. The ends lost 7 bases at V and 0 bases at J; junction bases unmatched: 3. The CDR3 nucleotides read TGTGCCATCACACAGGGGTACTCTGGAAACACCATATATTTT. Translation gives CAITQGYSGNTIYF.

This clone has a single count. The chain joins TRBV6-1 to TRBJ2-2, with a possible D match to TRBD1 (6 bases). The CDR3 is 15 amino acids. V lost 5 bases and J 1 base, leaving 11 bases between the germline ends. Germline CDR1 reads MNHNS; CDR2 reads SASEGT. In nucleotides, the CDR3 is TGTGCCAGCAGTTCCGGGACATTGAACACCGGGGAGCTGTTTTTT. Amino acid sequence: CASSSGTLNTGELFF.

This clone was recorded only once. CDR3 DNA sequence: TGTGCTAGTGGTTTCGCGGGGGCAACTTACGAGCAGTACTTC. Translated, it gives CASGFAGATYEQYF. This chain uses TRBV12-5 with TRBJ2-7; weak D call: TRBD2 (7 bases). The CDR3 has 14 amino acids. Germline V gene lookup returns CDR1 LGHNT and CDR2 FRNRAP. Trimming removed 3 bases from V and 4 bases from J, with 13 bases in between.

The chain links TRBV18 to TRBJ1-1, with D uncertain. The CDR3 covers 13 residues. Trimming cost V 3 bases and J 4 bases, with 9 bases left between them. From germline, CDR1 is KGHSH and CDR2 LQKENI. CDR3 loop: CASSPPLVTEAFF. DNA of the CDR3: TGTGCCAGCTCACCTCCTTTAGTCACTGAAGCTTTCTTT.

This chain uses TRBV6-5 with TRBJ1-1; D might be TRBD1 (6 bases). This CDR3 is built from 11 residues. V shed 4 bases and J shed 8 bases, with 8 bases lying between them. From germline, CDR1 is MNHEY and CDR2 SVGAGI. CDR3 sequence: CASSLGTEAFF. DNA of the CDR3: TGTGCCAGCAGTTTGGGGACAGAAGCTTTCTTT.

The rearrangement links TRBV2 to TRBJ2-7, with D uncertain. Deletions cut 2 bases from V and 5 bases from J, with 7 bases between. CDR1 SNHLY and CDR2 FYNNEI come from the germline V gene. The CDR3 extends over 12 amino acids. The CDR3 loop reads CASSEYSNEQYF. CDR3 sequence (DNA): TGTGCCAGCAGTGAATACAGTAACGAGCAGTACTTC.

The chain combines TRBV11-2 with TRBJ2-7, with 8 positions matching TRBD1. Germline CDR1 reads SGHAT; CDR2 reads FQNNGV. This CDR3 comprises 14 residues. After removal of 4 bases from V and 2 bases from J, the junction contained 4 bases not matched to a gene. The CDR3 region has the DNA TGTGCCAGCAGCTACCGGGACAGGACCTACGAGCAGTACTTC. Its protein product is CASSYRDRTYEQYF. Looking up the rest from reference TRBV11-2 and TRBJ2-7 gives the full variable domain: EAGVAQSPRYKIIEKRQSVAFWCNPISGHATLYWYQQILGQGPKLLIQFQNNGVVDDSQLPKDRFSAERLKGVDSTLKIQPAKLEDSAVYLCASSYRDRTYEQYFGPGTRLTVT.

The chain recombines TRBV12-5 with TRBJ2-3, with 8 bases that match TRBD1. The V gene end was trimmed by 6 bases and the J gene end by 1 base; junction bases not matched to a gene: 3. In germline, CDR1 is LGHNT, CDR2 FRNRAP. There are 14 residues in the CDR3. Here the CDR3 reads CASGPTGGTDTQYF. In nucleotides, the CDR3 is TGTGCTAGTGGGCCGACAGGGGGCACAGATACGCAGTATTTT. Full variable domain (outside the CDR3, taken from reference TRBV12-5 and TRBJ2-3): DARVTQTPRHKVTEMGQEVTMRCQPILGHNTVFWYRQTMMQGLELLAYFRNRAPLDDSGMPKDRFSAEMPDATLATLKIQPSEPRDSAVYFCASGPTGGTDTQYFGPGTRLTVL.

The chain recombines TRBV5-1 with TRBJ2-1; 8 bases agree with TRBD1. The CDR3 has 15 amino acids. Trimming removed 0 bases from V and 9 bases from J; junction bases left unmatched: 8. Per germline, CDR1 SGHRS and CDR2 YFSETQ. The CDR3 sequence: CASSLAGDRRGEQFF. The CDR3 DNA reads TGCGCCAGCAGCTTGGCCGGGGACAGGAGGGGTGAGCAGTTCTTC. The variable domain in full, with the rest retrieved from reference TRBV5-1 and TRBJ2-1, is KAGVTQTPRYLIKTRGQQVTLSCSPISGHRSVSWYQQTPGQGLQFLFEYFSETQRNKGNFPGRFSGRQFSNSRSEMNVSTLELGDSALYLCASSLAGDRRGEQFFGPGTRLTVL.

The chain joins TRBV5-4 to TRBJ1-2, with 8 positions matching TRBD1. CDR3 length: 16 residues. With V trimmed by 0 bases and J by 4 bases, 8 bases remained unmatched. Germline V CDR1 and CDR2: SGHNT, YYREEE (reference sequence). The CDR3 sequence: CASSLVARQGTYGYTF. The CDR3, as DNA: TGTGCCAGCAGCTTGGTCGCCAGACAGGGGACCTATGGCTACACCTTC.

The chain has TRBV27 and TRBJ1-2, with 7 positions matching TRBD1. The ends lost 6 bases at V and 1 base at J; junction bases unmatched: 8. The CDR3 has 15 amino acids. Germline assignment: CDR1 MNHEY and CDR2 SMNVEV (reference sequence). The DNA for the CDR3 is TGTGCCAGCAGAACTCCGGGACAGAGTAACTATGGCTACACCTTC. Its translation: CASRTPGQSNYGYTF.

The rearrangement joins TRBV7-3 to TRBJ2-3; D is ambiguous. CDR1 and CDR2 from the germline V gene are SGHTA and FQGTGA. The CDR3 has 12 residues. V lost 5 bases and J lost 3, with 6 bases in between. As DNA, the CDR3 is TGTGCCAGCAGCGTATCTACAGATACGCAGTATTTT. Its translation: CASSVSTDTQYF.